The clone carrying this T cell receptor (beta chain) appeared a single time. This specimen belongs to a study of blood T cell repertoires in COVID-19. Assay used: immunoSEQ multiplex PCR; TCRdb lists only in-frame clones, some missing. The repertoire includes 150,000 to 200,000 clones, approximately 79% of them detected once, and approximately 18% sits in the top ten. Germline values: CDR1 MNHEY, CDR2 SMNVEV (reference sequence). The J segment lost 0 bases and the V segment lost 5 bases, leaving 4 bases of the junction unmatched. The CDR3 totals 15 residues. The sample taken for sequencing was peripheral blood. V gene TRBV27 combines with J gene TRBJ2-7; 10 bases are a match to TRBD2. This TCR came from a woman older than 75 with acute or convalescent COVID-19. This chain's CDR3 is CASSQRGGYSYEQYF. CDR3 in DNA: TGTGCCAGCAGTCAGCGGGGGGGTTACTCCTACGAGCAGTACTTC.